This section outlines one T cell receptor (beta chain) sequence together with its context. Its matching antigen is unknown. The sample's treatment: 15 to 20 received Ad26.COV2.S at low or high dose, single or two shots; several received placebo; per-sample allocation not given. Vaccine and placebo recipients were sampled on day 63 after the first injection. The table came from immunoSEQ multiplex PCR; TCRdb's copy has only in-frame clones and leaves some out. Of approximately 400,000 clones listed, more than 75% were seen once; the top ten hold around 3.3%. The CDR3 contains 15 residues. Germline loops: CDR1 LNHNV, CDR2 YYDKDF (reference sequence). V was shortened by 3 bases and J by 3 bases, with 11 bases between the two germline ends. The sample belongs to a study of Ad26.COV2.S vaccination and SARS-CoV-2 variants. Study-level background: The authors gave Ad26.COV2.S intramuscularly, either once or twice 56 days apart.

Study outcomes and limitations: Breadth, reportedly substantial, characterized the spike-specific CD8+ and CD4+ T cell responses after vaccination.

V gene TRBV15 combines with J gene TRBJ2-2; possibly TRBD1 for D (5 bases). The sequence was obtained from a person between 18 and 65 years old who received the Ad26.COV2.S COVID-19 vaccine or a placebo. This material consisted of peripheral blood, taken in a trial of Ad26.COV2.S vaccine versus placebo. The DNA of the CDR3 is TGTGCCACCAGCAGTCTCAGGGATTACACCGGGGAGCTGTTTTTT. The encoded protein is CATSSLRDYTGELFF. Complete variable domain (other parts from reference TRBV15 and TRBJ2-2): DAMVIQNPRYQVTQFGKPVTLSCSQTLNHNVMYWYQQKSSQAPKLLFHYYDKDFNNEADTPDNFQSRRPNTSFCFLDIRSPGLGDTAMYLCATSSLRDYTGELFFGEGSRLTVL.